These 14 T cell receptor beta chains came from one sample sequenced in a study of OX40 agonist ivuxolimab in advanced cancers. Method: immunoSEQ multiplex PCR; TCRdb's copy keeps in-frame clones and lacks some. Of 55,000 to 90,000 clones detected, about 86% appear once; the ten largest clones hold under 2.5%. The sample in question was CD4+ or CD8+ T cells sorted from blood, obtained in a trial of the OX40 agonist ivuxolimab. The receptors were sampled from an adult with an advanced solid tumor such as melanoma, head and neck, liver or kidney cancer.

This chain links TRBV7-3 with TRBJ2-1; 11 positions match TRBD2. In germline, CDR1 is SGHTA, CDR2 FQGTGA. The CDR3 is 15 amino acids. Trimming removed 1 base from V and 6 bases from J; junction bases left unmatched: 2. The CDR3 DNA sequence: TGTGCCAGCAGCTTAATGGGACTAGCGGCCAATGAGCAGTTCTTC. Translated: CASSLMGLAANEQFF.

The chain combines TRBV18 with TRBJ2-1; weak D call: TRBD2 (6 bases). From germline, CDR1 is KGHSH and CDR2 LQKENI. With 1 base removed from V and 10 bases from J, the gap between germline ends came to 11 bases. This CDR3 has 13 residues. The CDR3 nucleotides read TGTGCCAGCTCACCACAGGGCGGGGAGGAGCAGTTCTTC. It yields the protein CASSPQGGEEQFF.

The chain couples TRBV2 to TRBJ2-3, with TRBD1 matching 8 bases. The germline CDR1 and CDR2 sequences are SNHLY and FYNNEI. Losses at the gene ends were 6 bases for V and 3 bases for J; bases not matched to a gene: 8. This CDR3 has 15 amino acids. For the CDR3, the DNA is TGTGCCAGCAGCATCGACAGGGGAAGTACAGATACGCAGTATTTT. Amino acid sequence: CASSIDRGSTDTQYF.

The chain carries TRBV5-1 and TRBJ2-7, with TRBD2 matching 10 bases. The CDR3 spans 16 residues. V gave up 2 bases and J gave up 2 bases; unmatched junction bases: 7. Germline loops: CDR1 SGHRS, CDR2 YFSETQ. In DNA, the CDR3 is TGCGCCAGCAGCTTCGAAACTAGCGGGAACACCTACGAGCAGTACTTC. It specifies CASSFETSGNTYEQYF.

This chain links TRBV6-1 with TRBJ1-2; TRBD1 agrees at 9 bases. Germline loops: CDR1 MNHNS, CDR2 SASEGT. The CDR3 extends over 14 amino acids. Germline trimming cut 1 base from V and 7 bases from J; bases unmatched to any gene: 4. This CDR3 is CASSEGGQGPGYTF. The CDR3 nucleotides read TGTGCCAGCAGTGAAGGGGGACAGGGACCTGGCTACACCTTC.

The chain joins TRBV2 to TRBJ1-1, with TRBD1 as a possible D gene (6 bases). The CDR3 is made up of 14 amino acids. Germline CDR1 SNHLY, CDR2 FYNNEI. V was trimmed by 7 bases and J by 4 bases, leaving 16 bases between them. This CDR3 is CASTKQGVVTEAFF. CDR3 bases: TGTGCCAGCACTAAACAGGGAGTAGTCACTGAAGCTTTCTTT.

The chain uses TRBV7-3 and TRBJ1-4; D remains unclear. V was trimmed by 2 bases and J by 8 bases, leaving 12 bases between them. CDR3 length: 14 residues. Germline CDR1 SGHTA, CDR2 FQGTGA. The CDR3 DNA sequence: TGTGCCAGCAGCTTATTGACTAGGGAGGAAAAACTGTTTTTT. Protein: CASSLLTREEKLFF.

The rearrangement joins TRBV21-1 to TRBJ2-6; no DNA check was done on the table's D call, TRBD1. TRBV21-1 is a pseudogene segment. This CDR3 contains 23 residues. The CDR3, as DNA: TGTGCCAGCAGCAAAGGGAGGGGTGAAACGGCAGGGGGCCCCAGGGCTGGGGCCAACGTCCTGACTTTC. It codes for CASSKGRGETAGGPRAGANVLTF.

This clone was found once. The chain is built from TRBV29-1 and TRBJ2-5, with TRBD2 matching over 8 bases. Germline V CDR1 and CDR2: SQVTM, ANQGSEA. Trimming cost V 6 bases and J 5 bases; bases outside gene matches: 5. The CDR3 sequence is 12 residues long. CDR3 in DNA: TGCAGCGTGAGCCGCGGGGGGGAGACCCAGTACTTC. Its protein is CSVSRGGETQYF.

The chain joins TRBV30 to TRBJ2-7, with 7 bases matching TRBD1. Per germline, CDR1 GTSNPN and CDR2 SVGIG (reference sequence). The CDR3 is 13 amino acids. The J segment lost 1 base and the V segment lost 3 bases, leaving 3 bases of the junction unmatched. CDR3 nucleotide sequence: TGTGCCTGGAGCAGGGGGAGTTCCTACGAGCAGTACTTC. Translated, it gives CAWSRGSSYEQYF.

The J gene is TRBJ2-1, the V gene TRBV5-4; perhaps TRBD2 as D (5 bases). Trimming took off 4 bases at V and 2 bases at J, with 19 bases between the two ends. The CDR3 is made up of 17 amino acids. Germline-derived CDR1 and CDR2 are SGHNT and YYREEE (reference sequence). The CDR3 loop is CASSTPSGGGPYNEQFF. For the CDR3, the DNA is TGTGCCAGCAGCACACCCTCCGGAGGAGGTCCCTACAATGAGCAGTTCTTC.

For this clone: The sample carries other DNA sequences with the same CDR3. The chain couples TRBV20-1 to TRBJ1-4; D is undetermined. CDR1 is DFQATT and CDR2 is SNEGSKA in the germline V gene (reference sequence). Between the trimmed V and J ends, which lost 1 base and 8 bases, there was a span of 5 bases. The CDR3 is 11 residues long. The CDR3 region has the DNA TGCAGTGCTAGAGGGGTCGAAAAACTGTTTTTT. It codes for CSARGVEKLFF.

The CDR3 is CASSQDGPRAEQYF. The CDR3, as DNA: TGCGCCAGCAGCCAAGACGGGCCTCGGGCCGAGCAGTACTTC. The V and J genes are TRBV4-1 and TRBJ2-7; D remains ambiguous. V lost 0 bases and J 6 bases, leaving 12 bases between the germline ends. CDR1 and CDR2 (germline): MGHRA, YSYEKL. The CDR3 extends over 14 amino acids.

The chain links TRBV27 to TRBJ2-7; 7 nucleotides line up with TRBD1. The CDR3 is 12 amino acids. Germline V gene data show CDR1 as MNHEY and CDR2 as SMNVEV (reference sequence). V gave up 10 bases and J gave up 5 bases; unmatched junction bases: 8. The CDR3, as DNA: TGTGCCACCCAGAGGGGGCTCGACGAGCAGTACTTC. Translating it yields CATQRGLDEQYF.